The clone carrying this T cell receptor beta chain occurred many times. The data originate from a study of low-dose radiotherapy and immunotherapy resistance in tumors. Documented time point: after trial treatment. Treatment denoted: LDRT plus nivolumab, ipilimumab, low-dose cyclophosphamide and aspirin (RACIN trial). The CDR3 is 13 amino acids. Germline V CDR1 and CDR2: KGHSH, LQKENI. The J segment lost 4 bases and the V segment lost 6 bases, leaving 3 bases of the junction unmatched. TRAV- and TRBV-specific primers primed first-strand cDNA, covering alpha and beta chains. The TCRs were subjected to amplification over approximately 20 PCR cycles employing a constant-region primer in conjunction with a V-primer adapter. TCRdb re-derived calls from the reads in MiXCR, one entry per CDR3 protein. Among 35,000 to 50,000 distinct CDR3 sequences, less than 30% were seen once, and the ten largest hold 9.5% to 13%.

This specimen was PBMCs, taken after low-dose radiotherapy plus immunotherapy. This TCR was recovered from a male donor with prostate cancer. The V and J genes are TRBV18 and TRBJ1-5; 7 bases are shared with TRBD1. The DNA of the CDR3 is TGTGCCAGCTCCCCGGACAGGAATCAGCCCCAGCATTTT. Amino acids: CASSPDRNQPQHF.